The T cell receptor beta chain under discussion was sequenced for a study of T cell changes during pregnancy in multiple sclerosis. Profiling relied on immunoSEQ multiplex PCR, and the TCRdb table lists in-frame clones only, not all of them. The sample consists of 100,000 or so clones, 94% of them appearing once. V lost 5 bases and J lost 8; bases outside the gene matches: 8. CDR3 length: 14 amino acids. Germline CDR1 LNHNV, CDR2 YYDKDF (reference sequence). The chain recombines TRBV15 with TRBJ1-4, with 7 nucleotides matching TRBD1. This TCR was recovered from a female donor in good health, enrolled as a control in a pregnancy study. The material sequenced was peripheral blood, taken after pregnancy. Written as DNA, the CDR3 is TGTGCCACCAGCGATCAGCGCAGGGGGGAAAAACTGTTTTTT. The encoded protein is CATSDQRRGEKLFF.